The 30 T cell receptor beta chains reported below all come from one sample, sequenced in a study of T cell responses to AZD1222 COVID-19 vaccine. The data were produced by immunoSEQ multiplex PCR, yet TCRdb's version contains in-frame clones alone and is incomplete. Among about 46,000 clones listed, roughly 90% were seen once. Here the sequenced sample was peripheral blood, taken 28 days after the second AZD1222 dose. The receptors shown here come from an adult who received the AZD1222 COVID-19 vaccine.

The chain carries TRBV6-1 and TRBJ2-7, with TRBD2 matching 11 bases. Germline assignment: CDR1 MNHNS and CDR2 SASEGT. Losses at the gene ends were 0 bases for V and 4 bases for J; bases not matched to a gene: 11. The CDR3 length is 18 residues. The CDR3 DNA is TGTGCCAGCAGTGAAGCGCTAACTAGCGGGAGCCGCTATTACGAGCAGTACTTC. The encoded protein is CASSEALTSGSRYYEQYF.

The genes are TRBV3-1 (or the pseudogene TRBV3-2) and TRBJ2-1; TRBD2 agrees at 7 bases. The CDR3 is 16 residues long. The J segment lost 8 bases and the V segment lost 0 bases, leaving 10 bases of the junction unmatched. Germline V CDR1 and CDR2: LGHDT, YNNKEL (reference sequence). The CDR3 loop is CASSQDRGVVTDEQFF. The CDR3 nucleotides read TGTGCCAGCAGCCAAGATCGGGGGGTCGTTACGGATGAGCAGTTCTTC.

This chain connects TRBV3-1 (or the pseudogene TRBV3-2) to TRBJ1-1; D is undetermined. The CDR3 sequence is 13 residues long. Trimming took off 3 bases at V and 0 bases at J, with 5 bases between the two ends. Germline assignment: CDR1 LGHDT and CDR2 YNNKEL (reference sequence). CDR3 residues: CASSQVMNTEAFF. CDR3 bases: TGTGCCAGCAGCCAGGTTATGAACACTGAAGCTTTCTTT.

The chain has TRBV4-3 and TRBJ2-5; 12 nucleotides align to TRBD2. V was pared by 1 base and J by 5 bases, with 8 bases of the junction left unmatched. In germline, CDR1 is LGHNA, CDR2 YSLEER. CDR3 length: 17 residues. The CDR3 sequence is CASSQGEWTSGTETQYF. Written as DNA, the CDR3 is TGCGCCAGCAGCCAAGGCGAGTGGACTAGCGGGACGGAGACCCAGTACTTC.

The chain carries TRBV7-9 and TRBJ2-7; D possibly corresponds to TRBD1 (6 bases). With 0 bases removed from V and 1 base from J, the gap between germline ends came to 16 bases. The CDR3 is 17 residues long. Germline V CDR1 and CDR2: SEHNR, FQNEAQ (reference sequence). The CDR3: CASSLAIARGVSYEQYF. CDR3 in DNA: TGTGCCAGCAGCTTAGCGATCGCCAGGGGCGTTTCCTACGAGCAGTACTTC.

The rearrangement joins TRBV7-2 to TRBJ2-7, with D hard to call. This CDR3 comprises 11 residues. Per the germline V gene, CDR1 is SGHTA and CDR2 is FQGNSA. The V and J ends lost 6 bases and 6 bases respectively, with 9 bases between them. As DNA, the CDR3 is TGTGCCAGCAGTGCCGGGCGCGAGCAGTACTTC. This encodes CASSAGREQYF.

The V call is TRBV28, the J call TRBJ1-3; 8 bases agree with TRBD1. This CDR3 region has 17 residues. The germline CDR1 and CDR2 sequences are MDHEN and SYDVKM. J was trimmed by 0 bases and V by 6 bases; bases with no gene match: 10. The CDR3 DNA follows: TGTGCCAGCAGGATGATACAGGGGGGATACTCTGGAAACACCATATATTTT. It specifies CASRMIQGGYSGNTIYF.

CDR3 loop: CASSYSSETQYF. CDR3 nucleotide sequence: TGTGCCAGCAGTTACTCGAGCGAGACCCAGTACTTC. The V gene is TRBV6-5, the J gene TRBJ2-5; the D is unclear. The CDR3 runs 12 residues. The germline V and J ends were trimmed by 0 bases and 5 bases, with 4 bases remaining between them. Germline CDR1 and CDR2: MNHEY and SVGAGI.

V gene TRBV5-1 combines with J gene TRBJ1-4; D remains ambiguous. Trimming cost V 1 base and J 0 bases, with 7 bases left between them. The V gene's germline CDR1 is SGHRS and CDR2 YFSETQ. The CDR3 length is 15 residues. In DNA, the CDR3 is TGCGCCAGCAGCTTGTATGGGACAACTAATGAAAAACTGTTTTTT. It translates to CASSLYGTTNEKLFF.

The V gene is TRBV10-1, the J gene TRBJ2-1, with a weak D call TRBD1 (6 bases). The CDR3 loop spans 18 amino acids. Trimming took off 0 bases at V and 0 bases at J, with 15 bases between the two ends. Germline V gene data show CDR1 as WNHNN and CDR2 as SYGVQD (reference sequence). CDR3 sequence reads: CASSESKNTGSSYNEQFF. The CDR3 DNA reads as TGCGCCAGCAGTGAGTCGAAAAACACAGGGAGCTCCTACAATGAGCAGTTCTTC.

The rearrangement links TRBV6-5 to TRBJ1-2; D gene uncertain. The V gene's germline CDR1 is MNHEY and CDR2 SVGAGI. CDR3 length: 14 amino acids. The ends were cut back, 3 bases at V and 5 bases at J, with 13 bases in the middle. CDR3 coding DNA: TGTGCCAGCAGTTATAGGATAGCAGCTTATGGCTACACCTTC. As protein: CASSYRIAAYGYTF.

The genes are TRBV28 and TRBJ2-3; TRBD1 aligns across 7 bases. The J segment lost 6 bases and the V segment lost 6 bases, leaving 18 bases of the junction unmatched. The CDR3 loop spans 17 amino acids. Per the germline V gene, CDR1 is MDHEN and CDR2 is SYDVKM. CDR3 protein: CASSPRGRGFGTDTQYF. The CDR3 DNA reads TGTGCCAGCAGCCCCCGAGGCAGGGGGTTTGGAACGGATACGCAGTATTTT.

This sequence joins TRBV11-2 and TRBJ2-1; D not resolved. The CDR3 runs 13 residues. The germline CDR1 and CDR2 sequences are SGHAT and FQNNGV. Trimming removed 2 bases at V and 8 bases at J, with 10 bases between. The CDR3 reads CASSLWEVHEQFF. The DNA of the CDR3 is TGTGCCAGCAGCTTATGGGAAGTTCATGAGCAGTTCTTC.

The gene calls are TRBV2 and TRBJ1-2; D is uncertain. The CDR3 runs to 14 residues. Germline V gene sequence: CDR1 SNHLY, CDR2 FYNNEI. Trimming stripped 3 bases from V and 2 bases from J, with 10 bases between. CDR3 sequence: CASSDRVGNYGYTF. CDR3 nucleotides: TGTGCCAGCAGTGACCGGGTTGGGAACTATGGCTACACCTTC. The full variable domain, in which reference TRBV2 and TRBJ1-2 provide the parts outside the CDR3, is EPEVTQTPSHQVTQMGQEVILRCVPISNHLYFYWYRQILGQKVEFLVSFYNNEISEKSEIFDDQFSVERPDGSNFTLKIRSTKLEDSAMYFCASSDRVGNYGYTFGSGTRLTVV.

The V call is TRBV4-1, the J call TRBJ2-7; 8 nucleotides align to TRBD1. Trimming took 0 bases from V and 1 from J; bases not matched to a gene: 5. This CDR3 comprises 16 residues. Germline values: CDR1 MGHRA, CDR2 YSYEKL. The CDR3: CASSQDQTGASYEQYF. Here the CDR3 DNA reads TGCGCCAGCAGCCAAGATCAGACAGGGGCGTCCTACGAGCAGTACTTC.

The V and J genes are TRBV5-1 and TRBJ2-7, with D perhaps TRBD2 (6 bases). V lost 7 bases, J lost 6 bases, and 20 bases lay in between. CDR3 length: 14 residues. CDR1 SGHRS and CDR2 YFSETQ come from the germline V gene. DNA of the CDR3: TGCGCCAGCGGCGAGGGGACTCCGGTTGGCGAGCAGTACTTC. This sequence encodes CASGEGTPVGEQYF.

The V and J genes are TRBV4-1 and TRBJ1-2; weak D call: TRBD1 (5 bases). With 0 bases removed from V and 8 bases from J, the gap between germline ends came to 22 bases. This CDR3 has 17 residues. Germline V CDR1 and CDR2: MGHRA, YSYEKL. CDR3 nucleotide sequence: TGCGCCAGCAGCCAAGAAGTCCCTGAATCCGGGGGAGGAGGCTACACCTTC. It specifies CASSQEVPESGGGGYTF.

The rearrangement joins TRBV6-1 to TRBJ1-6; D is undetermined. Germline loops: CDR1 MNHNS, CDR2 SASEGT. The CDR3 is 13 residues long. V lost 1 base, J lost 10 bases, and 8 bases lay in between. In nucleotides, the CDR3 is TGTGCCAGCAGTGAAGGGGATAGGTCACCCCTCCACTTT. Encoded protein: CASSEGDRSPLHF.

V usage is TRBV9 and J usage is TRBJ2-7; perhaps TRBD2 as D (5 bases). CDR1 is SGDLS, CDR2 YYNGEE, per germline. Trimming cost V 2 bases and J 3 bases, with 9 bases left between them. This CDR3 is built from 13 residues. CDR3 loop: CASSVAGSYEQYF. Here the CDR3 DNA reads TGTGCCAGCAGCGTTGCGGGCAGCTACGAGCAGTACTTC.

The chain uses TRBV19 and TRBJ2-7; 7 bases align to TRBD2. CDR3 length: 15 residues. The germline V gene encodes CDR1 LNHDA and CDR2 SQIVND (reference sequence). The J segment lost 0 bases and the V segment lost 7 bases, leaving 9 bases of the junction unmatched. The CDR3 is CASTVGAGLSYEQYF. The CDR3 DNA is TGTGCCAGTACTGTCGGAGCGGGGCTCTCCTACGAGCAGTACTTC. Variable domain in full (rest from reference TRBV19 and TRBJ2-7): DGGITQSPKYLFRKEGQNVTLSCEQNLNHDAMYWYRQDPGQGLRLIYYSQIVNDFQKGDIAEGYSVSREKKESFPLTVTSAQKNPTAFYLCASTVGAGLSYEQYFGPGTRLTVT.

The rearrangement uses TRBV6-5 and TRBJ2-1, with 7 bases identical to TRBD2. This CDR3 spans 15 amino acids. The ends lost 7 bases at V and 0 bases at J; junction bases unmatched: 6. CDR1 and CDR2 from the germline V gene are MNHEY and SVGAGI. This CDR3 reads CASTLAGSSYNEQFF. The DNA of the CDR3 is TGTGCCAGCACCTTAGCGGGCAGCTCCTACAATGAGCAGTTCTTC.

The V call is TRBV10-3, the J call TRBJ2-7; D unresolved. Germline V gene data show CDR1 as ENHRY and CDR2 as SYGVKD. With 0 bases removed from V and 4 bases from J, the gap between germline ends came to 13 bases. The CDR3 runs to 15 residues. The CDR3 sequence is CAISESHSRGYEQYF. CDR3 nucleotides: TGTGCCATCAGTGAGTCACACTCACGCGGTTACGAGCAGTACTTC.

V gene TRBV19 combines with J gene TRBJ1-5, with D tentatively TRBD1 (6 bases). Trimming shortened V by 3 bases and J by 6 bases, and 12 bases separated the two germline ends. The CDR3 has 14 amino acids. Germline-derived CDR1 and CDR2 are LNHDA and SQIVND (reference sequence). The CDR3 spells CASSMVAGAQPQHF. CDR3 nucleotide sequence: TGTGCCAGTAGTATGGTAGCGGGGGCTCAGCCCCAGCATTTT.

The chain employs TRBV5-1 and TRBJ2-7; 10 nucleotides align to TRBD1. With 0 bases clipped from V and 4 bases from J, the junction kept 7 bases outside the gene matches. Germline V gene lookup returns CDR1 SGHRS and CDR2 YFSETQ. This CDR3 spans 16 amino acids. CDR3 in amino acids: CASSLDRGQGMYEQYF. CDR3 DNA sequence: TGCGCCAGCAGCTTGGACCGGGGACAGGGGATGTACGAGCAGTACTTC.

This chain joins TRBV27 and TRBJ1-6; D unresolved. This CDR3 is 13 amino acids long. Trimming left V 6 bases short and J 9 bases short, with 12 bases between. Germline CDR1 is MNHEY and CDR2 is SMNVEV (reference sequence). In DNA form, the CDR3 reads TGTGCCAGCAGGTCTGTACAGCCTTCACCCCTCCACTTT. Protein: CASRSVQPSPLHF.

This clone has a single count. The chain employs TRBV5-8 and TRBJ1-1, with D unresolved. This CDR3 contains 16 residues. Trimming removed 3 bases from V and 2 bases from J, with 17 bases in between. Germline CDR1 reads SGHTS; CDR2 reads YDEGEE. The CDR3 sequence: CASSSRLGLLNTEAFF. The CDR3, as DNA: TGTGCCAGCAGCTCTAGGTTAGGGCTATTAAACACTGAAGCTTTCTTT.

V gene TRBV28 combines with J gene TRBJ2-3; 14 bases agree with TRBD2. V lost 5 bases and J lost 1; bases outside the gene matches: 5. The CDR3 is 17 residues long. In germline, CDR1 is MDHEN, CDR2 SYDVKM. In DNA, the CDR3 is TGTGCCAGCAGTCTGGGGACTAGCGGGAGCCGCACAGATACGCAGTATTTT. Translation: CASSLGTSGSRTDTQYF. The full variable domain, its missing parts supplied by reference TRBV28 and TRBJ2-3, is DVKVTQSSRYLVKRTGEKVFLECVQDMDHENMFWYRQDPGLGLRLIYFSYDVKMKEKGDIPEGYSVSREKKERFSLILESASTNQTSMYLCASSLGTSGSRTDTQYFGPGTRLTVL.

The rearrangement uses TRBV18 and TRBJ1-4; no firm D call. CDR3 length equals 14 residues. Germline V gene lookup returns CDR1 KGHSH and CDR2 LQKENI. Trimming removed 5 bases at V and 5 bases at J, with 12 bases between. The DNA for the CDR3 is TGTGCCAGCTCATCAGGACGGCCGAATGAAAAACTGTTTTTT. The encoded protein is CASSSGRPNEKLFF.

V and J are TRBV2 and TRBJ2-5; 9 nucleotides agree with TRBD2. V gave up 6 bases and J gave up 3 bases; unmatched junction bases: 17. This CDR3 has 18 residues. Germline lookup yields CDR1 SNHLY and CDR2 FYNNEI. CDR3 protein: CASRTLGLAGPSKETQYF. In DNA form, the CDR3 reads TGTGCCAGCAGAACCCTGGGACTAGCCGGACCCTCAAAAGAGACCCAGTACTTC.

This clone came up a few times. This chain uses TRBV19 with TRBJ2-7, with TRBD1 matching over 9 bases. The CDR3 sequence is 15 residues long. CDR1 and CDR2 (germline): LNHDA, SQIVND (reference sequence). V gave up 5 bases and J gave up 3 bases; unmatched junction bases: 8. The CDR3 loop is CASSARDRVNYEQYF. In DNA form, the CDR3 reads TGTGCCAGTAGTGCCCGGGACAGGGTCAACTACGAGCAGTACTTC.